One sample yielded the 25 T cell receptor beta chains listed below, sequenced in a study of blood T cells in healthy people across ages. Combining a sample-barcoded 5' primer with a J-beta primer mix, a second PCR ran for about 7 to 11 cycles. TCRdb passed the 5' RACE reads through MiXCR, listing each CDR3 protein once. The sample lists about 930,000 distinct CDR3 sequences; 29% were seen once. These data are also associated with another study on T cells of mothers and their children.

The sample was blood. Receptors were obtained from a woman aged 35 to 49 in good health.

The chain joins TRBV2 to TRBJ2-5, with TRBD2 matching over 10 bases. The DNA end is a closer match to TRBJ2-7, so the J assignment may be wrong. This CDR3 comprises 17 residues. Germline V gives CDR1 SNHLY, CDR2 FYNNEI. CDR3: CASRLSGRATLRTEQYF. The DNA for the CDR3 is TGTGCCAGCAGACTGAGCGGGAGGGCCACCCTTCGTACCGAGCAGTACTTC.

The rearrangement joins TRBV20-1 to TRBJ2-1; 10 positions match TRBD1. Trimming at V came to 6 bases and at J to 6 bases, leaving 5 bases not matched to a gene. This CDR3 has 13 residues. The germline gives CDR1 DFQATT, CDR2 SNEGSKA (reference sequence). CDR3 loop: CSAVRDRGNEQFF. CDR3 sequence (DNA): TGCAGTGCGGTGCGGGACAGGGGCAATGAGCAGTTCTTC.

This clonotype was observed at least ten times. The genes are TRBV30 and TRBJ1-1; D call uncertain. Germline loops: CDR1 GTSNPN, CDR2 SVGIG (reference sequence). The CDR3 consists of 12 residues. V gave up 4 bases and J gave up 4 bases, with 10 bases separating them. This CDR3 reads CAWNPRSTEAFF. Here the CDR3 DNA reads TGTGCCTGGAACCCCAGGTCCACTGAAGCTTTCTTT.

This chain joins TRBV6-6 and TRBJ2-7; D is ambiguous. Germline V lookup: CDR1 MNHNY, CDR2 SVGAGI (reference sequence). The CDR3 is 13 residues long. V was clipped by 7 bases and J by 0 bases, with 10 bases between them. The DNA of the CDR3 is TGTGCCAGCAAGCAACGGGTCTCCTACGAGCAGTACTTC. This translates into CASKQRVSYEQYF.

The sample holds many counts of this clonotype. One base away lies a much larger clone, so this may be a sequencing read error. The chain links TRBV27 to TRBJ2-7; no clear D. The V gene lost 6 bases and the J gene lost 1 base, with 7 bases spanning the gap. Germline lookup yields CDR1 MNHEY and CDR2 SMNVEV (reference sequence). The length of the CDR3 is 12 residues. In DNA form, the CDR3 reads TGTGCCAGCAGCTCCAGATCCTACGAGCAGTACTTC. Translated, it gives CASSSRSYEQYF.

There are a few counts of this clonotype. This chain connects TRBV18 to TRBJ2-1; D may be TRBD2 (6 bases). Germline V gene lookup returns CDR1 KGHSH and CDR2 LQKENI. This CDR3 is built from 17 residues. V gave up 1 base and J gave up 0 bases, with 13 bases separating them. The CDR3 reads CASSPRSAGSSYNEQFF. The CDR3, as DNA: TGTGCCAGCTCACCACGATCGGCCGGGAGCTCCTACAATGAGCAGTTCTTC.

V is TRBV3-1 and J is TRBJ2-2; TRBD1 agrees at 10 bases. Germline assignment: CDR1 LGHDT and CDR2 YNNKEL (reference sequence). This CDR3 has 14 residues. The junction had 4 bases not matched to a gene; V was cut back by 8 bases and J by 4 bases. The CDR3 is CASGQGVITGELFF. The CDR3 nucleotides read TGTGCCAGCGGACAGGGGGTAATCACCGGGGAGCTGTTTTTT.

This chain connects TRBV19 to TRBJ2-3; 7 bases map to TRBD2. The length of the CDR3 is 15 residues. Germline values: CDR1 LNHDA, CDR2 SQIVND (reference sequence). V shed 2 bases, J shed 6 bases, and the junction held 8 bases outside the gene matches. Here the CDR3 DNA reads TGTGCCAGTAGTATAATCCCCGGGGGGAAGGATACGCAGTATTTT. Translated: CASSIIPGGKDTQYF.

The table lists this clonotype with many counts. The rearrangement joins TRBV7-4 to TRBJ2-4, with no clear D. CDR3 length: 14 amino acids. Trimming took off 3 bases at V and 8 bases at J, with 14 bases between the two ends. Germline values: CDR1 SGHVT, CDR2 SQSDAQ. In DNA, the CDR3 is TGTGCCAGCAGCTTCGCGTGGGAACGGGACATTCAGTACTTC. Protein sequence: CASSFAWERDIQYF. The whole variable domain, filled in from reference TRBV7-4 and TRBJ2-4, reads GAGVSQSPRYKVAKRGRDVALRCDSISGHVTLYWYRQTLGQGSEVLTYSQSDAQRDKSGRPSGRFSAERPERSVSTLKIQRTEQGDSAVYLCASSFAWERDIQYFGAGTRLSVL.

This clonotype was recorded a few times. This chain uses TRBV6-2 or TRBV6-3 with TRBJ1-1, with a weak D call TRBD1 (6 bases). This CDR3 has 17 amino acids. Germline CDR1 and CDR2: MNHEY and SVGEGT. The germline V and J ends were trimmed by 0 bases and 5 bases, with 19 bases remaining between them. In DNA form, the CDR3 reads TGTGCCAGCAGTTACTCATACGGACAGCCTGGGGGGACTGAAGCTTTCTTT. Translation gives CASSYSYGQPGGTEAFF.

Note on this clonotype: This sequence may be a read error, since a much larger clone differs from it by one base. This chain connects TRBV9 to TRBJ2-1; D gene unclear. CDR1 is SGDLS, CDR2 YYNGEE, per germline. This CDR3 comprises 13 residues. V was trimmed by 4 bases and J by 13 bases, leaving 18 bases between them. The CDR3 loop reads CASSTRWEETQFF. CDR3 nucleotide sequence: TGTGCCAGCAGCACCAGATGGGAAGAGACCCAGTTCTTC.

The chain is built from TRBV20-1 and TRBJ2-1; D might be TRBD1 (6 bases). The germline V and J ends were trimmed by 5 bases and 6 bases, with 14 bases remaining between them. Germline V gene sequence: CDR1 DFQATT, CDR2 SNEGSKA (reference sequence). The CDR3 totals 13 residues. CDR3 protein: CSARFGGINEQFF. The CDR3 coding sequence is TGCAGTGCTCGCTTTGGGGGCATCAATGAGCAGTTCTTC.

This clonotype is a singleton in its sample. CDR3 in amino acids: CSVEPTSGTYNEQFF. In nucleotides, the CDR3 is TGCAGCGTTGAACCCACTAGCGGGACCTACAATGAGCAGTTCTTC. This sequence joins TRBV29-1 and TRBJ2-1; 10 nucleotides agree with TRBD2. J was trimmed by 2 bases and V by 2 bases; bases with no gene match: 3. The V gene's germline CDR1 is SQVTM and CDR2 ANQGSEA. There are 15 residues in the CDR3.

Of note for this clonotype: The junction differs from germline at one of its ends, possibly a read error. V is TRBV28 and J is TRBJ2-1; the D gene is possibly TRBD2 (7 bases). Looked up from germline, CDR1 is MDHEN and CDR2 is SYDVKM. The CDR3 runs 15 residues. As DNA, the CDR3 is TGTGCCAGCAGTTTATTCGGGGGGCAATACAGTGAGCAGTTCTTC. Translation: CASSLFGGQYSEQFF. The full variable domain, its missing parts supplied by reference TRBV28 and TRBJ2-1, is DVKVTQSSRYLVKRTGEKVFLECVQDMDHENMFWYRQDPGLGLRLIYFSYDVKMKEKGDIPEGYSVSREKKERFSLILESASTNQTSMYLCASSLFGGQYSEQFFGPGTRLTVL.

This clonotype was seen a few times. This rearrangement joins TRBV28 to TRBJ2-3, with D uncertain. The V end lost 4 bases, the J end lost 3 bases, and 14 bases lay between the germline ends. CDR1 MDHEN and CDR2 SYDVKM come from the germline V gene. CDR3 length equals 15 residues. The CDR3 DNA sequence: TGTGCCAGCAGTTCTCTTCTTCGTGGTACAGATACGCAGTATTTT. It codes for CASSSLLRGTDTQYF. The full variable domain, with the rest looked up from reference TRBV28 and TRBJ2-3, is DVKVTQSSRYLVKRTGEKVFLECVQDMDHENMFWYRQDPGLGLRLIYFSYDVKMKEKGDIPEGYSVSREKKERFSLILESASTNQTSMYLCASSSLLRGTDTQYFGPGTRLTVL.

This clonotype was seen at least ten times. The V call is TRBV12-3 or TRBV12-4, the J call TRBJ2-1, with 11 bases fitting TRBD2. The CDR3 extends over 15 amino acids. With 5 bases clipped from V and 6 bases from J, the junction kept 6 bases outside the gene matches. Here the CDR3 DNA reads TGTGCCAGCAGTCCCCTAGCGGGGGGTCTCAATGAGCAGTTCTTC. Residues: CASSPLAGGLNEQFF.

The sample holds a few counts of this clonotype. This chain connects TRBV27 to TRBJ2-5, with D uncertain. The germline gives CDR1 MNHEY, CDR2 SMNVEV (reference sequence). Trimming left V 0 bases short and J 5 bases short, with 7 bases between. CDR3 length: 13 residues. CDR3 protein: CASSLSRLETQYF. The CDR3 DNA reads TGTGCCAGCAGTTTATCGAGGCTGGAGACCCAGTACTTC.

The chain carries TRBV20-1 and TRBJ1-1, with a tentative D call TRBD1 (5 bases). Germline V lookup: CDR1 DFQATT, CDR2 SNEGSKA (reference sequence). The V gene lost 1 base and the J gene lost 6 bases, with 21 bases spanning the gap. The CDR3 totals 16 residues. The CDR3 sequence: CSARGTEGYGNPEAFF. CDR3 bases: TGCAGTGCTAGAGGTACAGAGGGGTACGGGAATCCTGAAGCTTTCTTT.

This clonotype was counted ten times or more. The CDR3 DNA sequence: TGTGCCAGCAGTGTACTAGCTTCCACAGATACGCAGTATTTT. This translates into CASSVLASTDTQYF. The J gene is TRBJ2-3, the V gene TRBV2; possibly TRBD2 for D (6 bases). Germline CDR1 and CDR2: SNHLY and FYNNEI. Deletions cut 4 bases from V and 2 bases from J, with 10 bases between. This CDR3 comprises 14 residues.

In this sample, this clonotype turned up many times. This sequence joins TRBV5-1 and TRBJ2-7, with D tentatively TRBD1 or TRBD2 (5 bases each). CDR3 length: 13 amino acids. CDR1 and CDR2 (germline): SGHRS, YFSETQ. Trimming left V 2 bases short and J 6 bases short, with 12 bases between. This CDR3 is CASSLAGRSEQYF. As DNA, the CDR3 is TGCGCCAGCAGCTTAGCAGGGAGAAGCGAGCAGTACTTC.

Worth noting for this clonotype: A read error is possible here, since a much larger clone lies one base away. The chain recombines TRBV19 with TRBJ2-1; 11 nucleotides align to TRBD2. The ends lost 9 bases at V and 6 bases at J; junction bases unmatched: 10. Looked up from germline, CDR1 is LNHDA and CDR2 is SQIVND (reference sequence). CDR3 length: 15 amino acids. The CDR3 coding sequence is TGTGCCAGCCGCCGCCTAGCGGGGGGCTGCAATGAGCAGTTCTTC. As protein: CASRRLAGGCNEQFF. The full variable domain, completed using reference TRBV19 and TRBJ2-1, is DGGITQSPKYLFRKEGQNVTLSCEQNLNHDAMYWYRQDPGQGLRLIYYSQIVNDFQKGDIAEGYSVSREKKESFPLTVTSAQKNPTAFYLCASRRLAGGCNEQFFGPGTRLTVL.

The chain employs TRBV7-2 and TRBJ1-1; 12 bases match TRBD1. The CDR3 runs 14 residues. Germline V lookup: CDR1 SGHTA, CDR2 FQGNSA. V was pared by 5 bases and J by 5 bases, with 3 bases of the junction left unmatched. The CDR3 is CASSRDRGHTEAFF. For the CDR3, the DNA is TGTGCCAGCAGCAGGGACAGGGGGCATACTGAAGCTTTCTTT.

This clonotype was recorded at least ten times. A much larger clone lies a single base off, so this may be a read error. V usage is TRBV20-1 and J usage is TRBJ2-5, with D hard to call. From germline, CDR1 is DFQATT and CDR2 SNEGSKA (reference sequence). The CDR3 is made up of 10 amino acids. Trimming pared 3 bases from V and 1 base from J, leaving 0 bases between. The CDR3 DNA reads TGCAGTGCTAGCCAAGAGACCCAGTACTTC. It translates to CSASQETQYF.

This clonotype was detected only a few times. CDR3 DNA sequence: TGTGCCAGAATAAATGAGCAGTTCTTC. This translates into CARINEQFF. The rearrangement uses TRBV6-5 and TRBJ2-1; no clear D. Germline V CDR1 and CDR2: MNHEY, SVGAGI. The CDR3 runs 9 residues. V lost 9 bases and J 7 bases, leaving 4 bases between the germline ends.

In its sample, this clonotype was seen a few times. The chain uses TRBV18 and TRBJ1-2; 7 nucleotides line up with TRBD1. This CDR3 has 12 residues. With 5 bases clipped from V and 7 bases from J, the junction kept 4 bases outside the gene matches. CDR1 is KGHSH and CDR2 is LQKENI in the germline V gene. The CDR3 is CASSEGALGYTF. CDR3 nucleotide sequence: TGTGCCAGCTCAGAGGGGGCGCTTGGCTACACCTTC.